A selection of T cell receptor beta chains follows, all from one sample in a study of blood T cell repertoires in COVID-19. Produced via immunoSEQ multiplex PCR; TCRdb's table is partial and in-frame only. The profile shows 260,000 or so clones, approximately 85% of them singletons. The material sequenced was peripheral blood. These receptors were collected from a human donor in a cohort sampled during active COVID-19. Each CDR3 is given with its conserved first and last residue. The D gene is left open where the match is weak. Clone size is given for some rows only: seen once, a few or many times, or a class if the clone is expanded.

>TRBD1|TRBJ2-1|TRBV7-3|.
TGTGCCAGCAGCTTGACAGGGAATGATGAGCAGTTCTTC
CASSLTGNDEQFF
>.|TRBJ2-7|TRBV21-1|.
TGTGCCAGCGTCCTCCCCGAGCAGTACTTC
CASVLPEQYF
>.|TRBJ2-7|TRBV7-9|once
TGTGCCAGCAGCTCCGGGAGTAAAGGCGGATTAAACTACGAGCAGTACTTC
CASSSGSKGGLNYEQYF
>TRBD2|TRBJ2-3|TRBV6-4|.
TGTGCCAGCAGTTGGAACGGGGGGGCCGATACGCAGTATTTT
CASSWNGGADTQYF
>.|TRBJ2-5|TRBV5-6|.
TGTGCCAGCAGCCGAGGAGTCACGGGGACCCAGTACTTC
CASSRGVTGTQYF
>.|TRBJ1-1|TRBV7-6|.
TGTGCCAGCAGCTCCCGCAGGCGCGGGCCTAACACTGAAGCTTTCTTT
CASSSRRRGPNTEAFF
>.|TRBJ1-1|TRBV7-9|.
TGTGCCAGCAGCTTATTCGAGGAAAACACTGAAGCTTTCTTT
CASSLFEENTEAFF
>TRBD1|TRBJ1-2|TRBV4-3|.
TGCGCCAGCAGCCAAGAGAAGACAGGGTCGGCATGGGGCTACACCTTC
CASSQEKTGSAWGYTF
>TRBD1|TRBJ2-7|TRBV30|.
TGTGCCTGGACCGGGACAGGGTATGGTTACGAGCAGTACTTC
CAWTGTGYGYEQYF
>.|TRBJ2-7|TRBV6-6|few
TGTGCCAGCAGTTATTCCGTCCAGTCCAACGAGCAGTACTTC
CASSYSVQSNEQYF
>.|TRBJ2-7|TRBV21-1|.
TGTGCCAGCAGCAAAGGTCCTGAGGGAGAGGGTTACGAGCAGTACTTC
CASSKGPEGEGYEQYF
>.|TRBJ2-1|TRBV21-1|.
TGTGCCAGCAGCAAAGCGCTTAGGAGCTGTAATGAGCAGTTCTTC
CASSKALRSCNEQFF
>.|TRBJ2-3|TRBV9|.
TGTGCCAGCAGCGTATCTATGAGCACAGATACGCAGTATTTT
CASSVSMSTDTQYF
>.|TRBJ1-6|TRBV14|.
TGTGCCAGCAGATTTCTCCCACAGAATTCACCCCTCCACTTT
CASRFLPQNSPLHF
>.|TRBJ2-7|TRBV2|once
TGTGCCAGCCAGTGGACTGCGGACTACGAGCAGTACTTC
CASQWTADYEQYF
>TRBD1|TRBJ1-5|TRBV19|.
TGTGCCAGTAGATTGACAGGGGGCGTCCAGCCCCAGCATTTT
CASRLTGGVQPQHF
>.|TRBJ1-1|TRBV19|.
TGTGCCAGTTCCTATGCCGAGGGGGTCCACAGAGGAGCTTTCTTT
CASSYAEGVHRGAFF
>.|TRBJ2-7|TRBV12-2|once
TGTGCAAGTCGCTCTCCTCTCCCCTACGAGCAGTACTTC
CASRSPLPYEQYF
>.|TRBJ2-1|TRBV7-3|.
TGTGCCAGCAGTGCAGGGTACGGCTCCTACAATGAGCAGTTCTTC
CASSAGYGSYNEQFF
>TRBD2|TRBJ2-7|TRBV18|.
TGTGCCAGCTCACCACTGGGACTAGAAAGGGGGGACGAGCAGTACTTC
CASSPLGLERGDEQYF
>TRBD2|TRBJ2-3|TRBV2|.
TGTGCCAGCAGTAGCAGACTAGCGGGGGAGCCGGATACGCAGTATTTT
CASSSRLAGEPDTQYF
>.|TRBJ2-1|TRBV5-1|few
TGCGCCAGCAGCCTAATCCCGGGTAACAATGAGCAGTTCTTC
CASSLIPGNNEQFF
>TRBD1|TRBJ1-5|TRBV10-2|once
TGCGCCAGCAGTGAGCCGGGGGGACAGGGCTTATTCGGCAATCAGCCCCAGCATTTT
CASSEPGGQGLFGNQPQHF
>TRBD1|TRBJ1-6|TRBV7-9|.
TGTGCCAGCAGCTCCGGGACAGGGGGTACACCCCTCCACTTT
CASSSGTGGTPLHF
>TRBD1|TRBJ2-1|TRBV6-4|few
TGTGCCAGCAGCGCACAAGGACAGGGGGAAACGAGTGAGCAGTTCTTC
CASSAQGQGETSEQFF
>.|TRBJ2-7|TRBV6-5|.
TGTGCCAGCACCCCAGCCGGCGGCTTCTACGAGCAGTACTTC
CASTPAGGFYEQYF
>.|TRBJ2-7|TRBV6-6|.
TGTGCCAGCAGTTCCTCATTGGACACTCCACTGGACTTC
CASSSSLDTPLDF
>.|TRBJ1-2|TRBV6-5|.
TGTGCCAGCAGGCTAGGGGTGGAAGGCTACACCTTC
CASRLGVEGYTF
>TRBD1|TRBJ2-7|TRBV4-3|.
TGCGCCAGCAGCCCCAACGCGCCGGGACAGGGTTACGACGAGCAGTACTTC
CASSPNAPGQGYDEQYF
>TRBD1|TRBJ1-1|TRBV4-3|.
TGCGCCAGCAGCCACGTCCTCAGGGGGAGCACTGAAGCTTTCTTT
CASSHVLRGSTEAFF
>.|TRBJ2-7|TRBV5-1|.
TGCGCCAGCAGCCCCGGCTACACTAGTAGCTCCTACGAGCAGTACTTC
CASSPGYTSSSYEQYF
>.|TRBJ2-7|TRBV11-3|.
TGTGCCAGCAGCTTAGAACAGCCTAAACACAACTACGAGCAGTACTTC
CASSLEQPKHNYEQYF
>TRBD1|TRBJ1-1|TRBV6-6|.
TGTGCCAGCAGTTACTCCGACAGGGGGCTTACTGAAGCTTTCTTT
CASSYSDRGLTEAFF
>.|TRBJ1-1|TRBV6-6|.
TGTGCCAGCAGCCACAAACGGGGCACTGAAGCTTTCTTT
CASSHKRGTEAFF
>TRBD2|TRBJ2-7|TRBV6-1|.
TGTGCCAGCAGTGAAGCCGGGACTACCCTCTTTTACGAGCAGTACTTC
CASSEAGTTLFYEQYF
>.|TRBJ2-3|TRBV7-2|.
TGTGCCAGCAGCTTAATCGCGGGTTTCACAGATACGCAGTATTTT
CASSLIAGFTDTQYF
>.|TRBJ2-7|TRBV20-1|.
TGCAGTGCCTTAGCCTCCTACGAGCAGTACTTC
CSALASYEQYF
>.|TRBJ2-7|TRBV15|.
TGTGCCACCAGCAGAGATGGAGCCCTGGGCTCCTACGAGCAGTACTTC
CATSRDGALGSYEQYF
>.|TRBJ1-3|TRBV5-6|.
TGTGCCAGCAGCCCGGGTTGGGGCGCCAGCCCCATCTCTGGAAACACCATATATTTT
CASSPGWGASPISGNTIYF
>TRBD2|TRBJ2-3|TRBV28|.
TGTGCCAGCGGTTTAGGGTGGCGGGGGGTCACAGATACGCAGTATTTT
CASGLGWRGVTDTQYF
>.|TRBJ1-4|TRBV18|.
TGTGCCAGCTCACCCGCCAGGGATAATGAAAAACTGTTTTTT
CASSPARDNEKLFF
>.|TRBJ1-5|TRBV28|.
TGTGCCAGCAGTTTACTACCAGGGAATAATCAGCCCCAGCATTTT
CASSLLPGNNQPQHF
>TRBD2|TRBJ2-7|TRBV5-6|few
TGTGCCAGCAGCCGCGGGACTAGCCGTAATGAGCAGTACTTC
CASSRGTSRNEQYF
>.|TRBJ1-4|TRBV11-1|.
TGTGCCAGCAGCTTATCTGCAACTAATGAAAAACTGTTTTTT
CASSLSATNEKLFF
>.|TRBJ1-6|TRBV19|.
TGTGCCAGTAGTATCGACATATTCTTTCCCCTCCACTTT
CASSIDIFFPLHF